The source of this T cell receptor (beta chain) is a study of blood T cell repertoires in COVID-19. Study summary: Acute and convalescent COVID-19 specimens originated in the United States, Italy and Spain. Nucleic acid was either cDNA or gDNA, and it came from T cells, B-cell-depleted T cells, or PBMCs.

Per the germline V gene, CDR1 is SGHRS and CDR2 is YFSETQ. Germline trimming cut 0 bases from V and 6 bases from J; bases unmatched to any gene: 7. The CDR3 is 15 residues long. Under the authors' procedure: Quantification of nucleated cells was approximated via reference gene primer amplification. Sequenced by immunoSEQ multiplex PCR; TCRdb stores in-frame clones only, minus some. V, J and clone size reflect that table, while D and trimming were determined from the DNA. The sample has a few hundred thousand clones, 87% seen once. Sequenced: peripheral blood. This receptor was taken from a woman in her forties or fifties with acute or convalescent COVID-19. The rearrangement uses TRBV5-1 and TRBJ1-1; 8 bases map to TRBD1. The CDR3 DNA is TGCGCCAGCAGCTTGGGCGCTACAGGGGGTTCTGAAGCTTTCTTT. It codes for CASSLGATGGSEAFF. The full variable domain, its missing parts supplied by reference TRBV5-1 and TRBJ1-1, is KAGVTQTPRYLIKTRGQQVTLSCSPISGHRSVSWYQQTPGQGLQFLFEYFSETQRNKGNFPGRFSGRQFSNSRSEMNVSTLELGDSALYLCASSLGATGGSEAFFGQGTRLTVV.